This entry features one TCR beta chain sequence. TCRdb itself ran the RT-PCR reads through MiXCR, one entry per CDR3 protein. The sample includes 500,000 to 600,000 distinct CDR3 sequences, about 8% of them seen just once. This sample is part of a study of response to subunit inactivated influenza vaccine. V was pared by 7 bases and J by 0 bases, with 7 bases between. Germline V gene sequence: CDR1 MNHNY, CDR2 SVGAGI (reference sequence). The CDR3 sequence is 13 residues long. The V call is TRBV6-6, the J call TRBJ1-5, with D uncertain. The specimen comprised PBMCs from blood, sampled roughly 24 months after vaccination. This clonotype was sampled from a man in his fifties or sixties who received an inactivated influenza vaccine. This CDR3 is CASTAYSNQPQHF. In nucleotides, the CDR3 is TGTGCCAGCACCGCATATAGCAATCAGCCCCAGCATTTT.